This TCR beta chain is from a study of T cells in Graves' hyperthyroidism and ophthalmopathy. Overall study context: Blood was drawn when the patient was first diagnosed and still untreated. Study-level results: The model made its ophthalmopathy prediction, and onset followed a median about 6 months later. Ophthalmopathy was told apart from stable hyperthyroidism by a 13 V-J model.

TCR beta CDR3 regions were amplified from RNA transcripts. During a first-round RT-PCR of the TCR CDR3, the HTBI primer set was used. One entry per CDR3 protein results from TCRdb running MiXCR on the multiplex PCR reads. The sample holds 500,000 to 750,000 distinct CDR3 sequences, approximately 15% seen once. Germline CDR1 SQVTM, CDR2 ANQGSEA. Trimming took 3 bases from V and 4 from J, leaving 22 bases between them. This CDR3 comprises 17 residues. Uncontrolled infections, other autoimmune diseases, pregnancy or lactation led to exclusion of patients. This clonotype occurred many times. Its target is unknown.

The genes are TRBV29-1 and TRBJ2-1; the D gene is possibly TRBD1 (6 bases). Sequencing input: blood. This sequence was found in a woman aged 18-29 years with Graves' ophthalmopathy. The CDR3 DNA follows: TGCAGCGTTGATGGGTCCGACAGGTCCGTGGGTTACAATGAGCAGTTCTTC. Amino acid sequence: CSVDGSDRSVGYNEQFF.